One and the same sample provided the 26 T cell receptor beta chains below, sequenced in a study of T cells in Graves' hyperthyroidism and ophthalmopathy (dated by TCRdb to the late 2010s). Library method: multiplex PCR. The instrument was an Illumina HiSeq 2000. Amplification of TCR beta CDR3 regions was carried out from RNA transcripts. The first round of RT-PCR for the TCR CDR3 was performed with the HTBI primer set and the Qiagen OneStep RT-PCR kit. In TCRdb, the public reads were trimmed at Q25 with fastp and aligned with MiXCR, with productive beta chains retained. Rows with one shared CDR3 protein collapse into an entry with the most common genes and DNA. This sample comprises around 610,000 distinct CDR3 sequences, roughly 15% of them detected only once. About 4% of the sample is in the top ten clones. What was sequenced was blood. The source of these receptors is a woman in her thirties or forties with Graves' ophthalmopathy.

This clonotype was seen many times. The chain combines TRBV12-3 or TRBV12-4 with TRBJ2-7; possibly TRBD1 or TRBD2 for D (5 bases each). Trimming took off 4 bases at V and 2 bases at J, with 12 bases between the two ends. The length of the CDR3 is 14 residues. The CDR3 DNA reads as TGTGCCAGCAGTTCAACCGGGACCACCTACGAGCAGTACTTC. It codes for CASSSTGTTYEQYF.

The V call is TRBV5-1, the J call TRBJ1-1; 7 bases align to TRBD1. This CDR3 is 15 amino acids long. V shed 0 bases and J 4 bases; nucleotides not matched to a gene: 6. Germline loops: CDR1 SGHRS, CDR2 YFSETQ. The CDR3 nucleotides read TGCGCCAGCAGCTTGGAGTCGGCAGGGGGCACTGAAGCTTTCTTT. Its translation: CASSLESAGGTEAFF.

This clonotype occurred many times. This CDR3 is CASSVGTMNTEAFF. CDR3 nucleotide sequence: TGTGCCAGCAGCGTAGGGACAATGAACACTGAAGCTTTCTTT. The chain has TRBV9 and TRBJ1-1; perhaps TRBD1 as D (5 bases). CDR3 length: 14 amino acids. V gave up 0 bases and J gave up 0 bases, with 6 bases separating them. Germline loops: CDR1 SGDLS, CDR2 YYNGEE.

Remarks on this clonotype: It may be a read error: a sequence one base away is much more abundant. This chain joins TRBV19 and TRBJ1-2, with TRBD1 matching 7 bases. CDR1 and CDR2 (germline): LNHDA, SQIVND (reference sequence). CDR3 length: 13 residues. The CDR3 loop is CVSSRAGGDGYTF. The CDR3 nucleotides read TGTGTCAGTAGTCGAGCAGGGGGTGATGGCTACACCTTC.

This clonotype was seen many times. This chain links TRBV11-2 with TRBJ1-2; the D gene is possibly TRBD1 (5 bases). Germline CDR1 is SGHAT and CDR2 is FQNNGV. The germline V and J ends were trimmed by 1 base and 4 bases, with 10 bases remaining between them. The CDR3 sequence is 14 residues long. The CDR3 protein is CASSLAPGLYGYTF. As DNA, the CDR3 is TGTGCCAGCAGCTTAGCCCCGGGGCTCTATGGCTACACCTTC.

At least ten counts were recorded for this clonotype. This chain connects TRBV11-2 to TRBJ1-1, with D possibly being TRBD1 (6 bases). CDR1 is SGHAT, CDR2 FQNNGV, per germline. The CDR3 runs to 15 residues. The germline V and J ends were trimmed by 6 bases and 3 bases, with 17 bases remaining between them. CDR3 DNA sequence: TGTGCCAGCAGGTTAACAGGGTGGGGGGACACTGAAGCTTTCTTT. Protein: CASRLTGWGDTEAFF.

This clonotype came up many times. V gene TRBV12-5 combines with J gene TRBJ2-4, with a possible D match to TRBD1 (6 bases). Germline CDR1 reads LGHNT; CDR2 reads FRNRAP. Trimming took 5 bases from V and 4 from J, leaving 9 bases between them. The CDR3 loop spans 13 amino acids. The CDR3 loop reads CASGKGQKNIQYF. The CDR3 DNA is TGTGCTAGTGGTAAAGGACAGAAAAACATTCAGTACTTC.

The chain combines TRBV15 with TRBJ2-2; 8 bases map to TRBD2. Trimming took 2 bases from V and 4 from J; bases not matched to a gene: 3. The CDR3 runs to 15 residues. Germline V gives CDR1 LNHNV, CDR2 YYDKDF (reference sequence). The CDR3 DNA is TGTGCCACCAGCAGAACTAGCGGACTCACCGGGGAGCTGTTTTTT. Translated, it gives CATSRTSGLTGELFF.

The rearrangement links TRBV7-6 to TRBJ2-2; 8 positions agree with TRBD1. Germline CDR1 and CDR2: SGHVS and FNYEAQ. Trimming at V came to 5 bases and at J to 7 bases, leaving 3 bases not matched to a gene. CDR3 length: 13 residues. In DNA form, the CDR3 reads TGTGCCAGCAGCACAGGGGGTAACGGGGAGCTGTTTTTT. Encoded protein: CASSTGGNGELFF.

In its sample, this clonotype was seen many times. The rearrangement joins TRBV10-3 to TRBJ2-7; 7 bases line up with TRBD2. V shed 2 bases and J 3 bases; nucleotides not matched to a gene: 7. This CDR3 region has 15 residues. Germline V gives CDR1 ENHRY, CDR2 SYGVKD. CDR3: CAISEGEGLLYEQYF. The CDR3 DNA is TGTGCCATCAGTGAGGGGGAGGGACTTCTCTACGAGCAGTACTTC.

This clonotype turned up a few times. V and J are TRBV5-1 and TRBJ2-7; 12 nucleotides line up with TRBD1. V shed 4 bases and J 1 base; nucleotides not matched to a gene: 9. Germline CDR1 and CDR2: SGHRS and YFSETQ. CDR3 length equals 17 residues. Here the CDR3 DNA reads TGCGCCAGCAGCGTCCCGGGACAGGGGGCGGGGTCCTACGAGCAGTACTTC. This codes for CASSVPGQGAGSYEQYF.

This clonotype was counted ten times or more. The chain recombines TRBV18 with TRBJ2-7; TRBD1 matches 7 bases. The CDR3 covers 13 residues. The trim removed 5 bases at V and 6 bases at J, leaving 7 bases unmatched. Germline V gene data show CDR1 as KGHSH and CDR2 as LQKENI. The CDR3 spells CASSSTGNGEQYF. The CDR3 nucleotides read TGTGCCAGCTCATCGACAGGGAATGGCGAGCAGTACTTC.

This clonotype was observed many times. V is TRBV12-3 or TRBV12-4 and J is TRBJ2-2; D possibly matches TRBD1 or TRBD2 (5 bases each). The CDR3 spans 15 residues. V lost 8 bases to trimming and J lost 7 bases, with 20 bases between them. This chain's CDR3 is CASCRGTPRIGELFF. The CDR3, as DNA: TGTGCCAGCTGTCGAGGGACCCCAAGGATCGGGGAGCTGTTTTTT.

The sample holds many counts of this clonotype. V is TRBV6-5 and J is TRBJ2-2; 11 bases are shared with TRBD1. The CDR3 extends over 16 amino acids. V shed 4 bases and J 5 bases; nucleotides not matched to a gene: 6. The germline V gene encodes CDR1 MNHEY and CDR2 SVGAGI. CDR3 bases: TGTGCCAGCAGTTGGACCGGGACAGGGGGAACCGGGGAGCTGTTTTTT. Amino acid sequence: CASSWTGTGGTGELFF.

This clonotype was counted at least ten times. V usage is TRBV29-1 and J usage is TRBJ1-1; perhaps TRBD1 as D (6 bases). This CDR3 has 13 residues. CDR1 and CDR2 from the germline V gene are SQVTM and ANQGSEA. V was trimmed by 6 bases and J by 6 bases, leaving 17 bases between them. The CDR3 DNA reads TGCAGCGTCCACAGGGACCGTTCATCTGAAGCTTTCTTT. It specifies CSVHRDRSSEAFF.

This clonotype has at least ten counts. V is TRBV24-1 and J is TRBJ1-1, with D tentatively TRBD1 (6 bases). This CDR3 comprises 16 residues. The V and J ends lost 1 base and 3 bases respectively, with 14 bases between them. Germline lookup yields CDR1 KGHDR and CDR2 SFDVKD. The CDR3 bases are TGTGCCACCAGTGATTTAGTGGGGGCTCCTGACACTGAAGCTTTCTTT. It encodes CATSDLVGAPDTEAFF.

Notes on this clonotype: Given a much more abundant clone one base away, this may be a read error. V usage is TRBV6-5 and J usage is TRBJ2-7, with 7 bases that match TRBD1. Germline V CDR1 and CDR2: MNHEY, SVGAGI. V was pared by 6 bases and J by 5 bases, with 13 bases of the junction left unmatched. The CDR3 runs to 15 residues. The DNA of the CDR3 is TGTGCCAGCAGCTACAGGGGAGTCGCCGTGGACGAGCAGTACTTC. The encoded protein is CASSYRGVAVDEQYF.

This clonotype was recorded at least ten times. The gene calls are TRBV29-1 and TRBJ1-2; D unresolved. V dropped 3 bases and J dropped 2 bases, with 7 bases sitting between them. CDR1 and CDR2 (germline): SQVTM, ANQGSEA. CDR3 length: 12 residues. The CDR3 DNA reads TGCAGCGTTGAGGCAGAAAACTATGGCTACACCTTC. This sequence encodes CSVEAENYGYTF.

This clonotype has at least ten counts. This chain connects TRBV10-3 to TRBJ1-3; D is uncertain. Germline CDR1 ENHRY, CDR2 SYGVKD. The CDR3 loop spans 12 amino acids. CDR3 amino acids: CAGGVEGNTIYF. DNA for the CDR3: TGTGCTGGCGGAGTCGAGGGAAACACCATATATTTT.

This clonotype was seen at least ten times. CDR3 protein: CASSNVGNTEAFF. The CDR3 DNA sequence: TGTGCCAGTAGTAATGTGGGGAACACTGAAGCTTTCTTT. The chain joins TRBV19 to TRBJ1-1; no definite D call. With 4 bases removed from V and 1 base from J, the gap between germline ends came to 7 bases. The CDR3 is 13 amino acids. Germline assignment: CDR1 LNHDA and CDR2 SQIVND (reference sequence).

This clonotype was observed many times. The gene calls are TRBV15 and TRBJ1-2, with D perhaps matching TRBD1 (6 bases). This CDR3 spans 16 amino acids. From germline, CDR1 is LNHNV and CDR2 YYDKDF (reference sequence). V lost 3 bases and J 8 bases, leaving 22 bases between the germline ends. CDR3 residues: CATSRSPGHPSWGYTF. In nucleotides, the CDR3 is TGTGCCACCAGCAGGTCCCCGGGACATCCTTCATGGGGCTACACCTTC.

Ten or more counts support this clonotype. The chain uses TRBV16 and TRBJ1-5; no firm D call. The V gene's germline CDR1 is KGHSY and CDR2 FQNENV. The CDR3 sequence is 14 residues long. V lost 3 bases, J lost 7 bases, and 13 bases lay in between. The CDR3 DNA is TGTGCCAGCAGCCATAACGCCGGAGGGCAGCCCCAGCATTTT. It is translated as CASSHNAGGQPQHF.

This clonotype was picked up many times. V is TRBV6-2 or TRBV6-3 and J is TRBJ2-2, with D tentatively TRBD2 (6 bases). The V and J ends lost 2 bases and 5 bases respectively, with 12 bases between them. The CDR3 is 15 amino acids. Germline V gene data show CDR1 as MNHEY and CDR2 as SVGEGT. The CDR3, as DNA: TGTGCCAGCAGTTACGGGACTCAGAGAACCGGGGAGCTGTTTTTT. The encoded protein is CASSYGTQRTGELFF.

This chain uses TRBV18 with TRBJ1-1; no clear D. This CDR3 spans 14 amino acids. Germline CDR1 and CDR2: KGHSH and LQKENI. V was trimmed by 3 bases and J by 4 bases, leaving 12 bases between them. CDR3 DNA sequence: TGTGCCAGCTCACCGTTGGGGTTCGGCACTGAAGCTTTCTTT. As protein: CASSPLGFGTEAFF.

The J gene is TRBJ2-5, the V gene TRBV9, with 9 bases lining up with TRBD1. CDR1 SGDLS and CDR2 YYNGEE come from the germline V gene. The ends lost 0 bases at V and 5 bases at J; junction bases unmatched: 2. The CDR3 length is 14 residues. DNA of the CDR3: TGTGCCAGCAGCGTAGGAGACAGGGGGGAGACCCAGTACTTC. Protein sequence: CASSVGDRGETQYF.

The rearrangement uses TRBV6-1 and TRBJ1-1; no definite D call. V lost 6 bases, J lost 4 bases, and 15 bases lay in between. This CDR3 spans 14 amino acids. Looked up from germline, CDR1 is MNHNS and CDR2 is SASEGT. CDR3 in amino acids: CASSTSGGSTEAFF. The CDR3 bases are TGTGCCAGCAGCACCTCCGGCGGGAGCACTGAAGCTTTCTTT.